The sequence of this TCR beta chain was determined in a study of OX40 agonist ivuxolimab in advanced cancers. Sequencing used immunoSEQ multiplex PCR; TCRdb keeps in-frame clones, though not all of them. This repertoire shows roughly 60,000 clones, around nine tenths found once; its top ten account for about 0.82%. Trimming removed 2 bases at V and 4 bases at J, with 18 bases between. CDR1 and CDR2 from the germline V gene are MRHNA and SNTAGT. The CDR3 spans 16 residues. The chain links TRBV6-4 to TRBJ2-7, with D maybe TRBD1 (6 bases). The receptor's source is an adult with an advanced solid tumor such as melanoma, head and neck, liver or kidney cancer. The source material was CD4+ or CD8+ T cells sorted from blood, sampled in a trial of the OX40 agonist ivuxolimab. Here the CDR3 DNA reads TGTGCCAGCAGTGACCCGAGACAGGAGCGAAGATACGAGCAGTACTTC. It encodes CASSDPRQERRYEQYF.